This T cell receptor beta chain was retrieved from a study of human T cells and chemical hapten exposure. Study context: From small differences in pooled library volume came most of the variation in per-sample TCR yields. General study findings and limits: No change in TCRs above 1 in 1000 frequency was produced by DPC sensitization.

Time point: patch test 1, 2 weeks after DPC sensitization. Noted treatment: therapeutic diphenylcyclopropenone sensitization with weekly scalp DPC. This clonotype was counted many times. The antigen remains unidentified. The CDR3 is made up of 13 amino acids. CDR1 is GTSNPN, CDR2 SVGIG, per germline (reference sequence). V was cut by 3 bases and J by 1 base, with 9 bases left in between. TCRdb used MiXCR to reprocess the RACE reads, holding one entry per CDR3 protein. The sample contains 75,000 to 100,000 distinct CDR3 sequences, around 12% of which appear only once. The rearrangement uses TRBV30 and TRBJ1-1, with D uncertain. The clonotype was recovered from a woman aged 35 to 49 with alopecia areata. Some clones in this sample may be carry-over from other donors' samples. Sequences were derived from whole blood, sampled in connection with sensitization to the hapten diphenylcyclopropenone (DPC). The CDR3 here is CAWRRTGNTEAFF. For the CDR3, the DNA is TGTGCCTGGAGGCGGACGGGGAACACTGAAGCTTTCTTT.